This T cell receptor (beta chain) was recovered during a study of read filtering for tumor transcriptome and immune sequencing. Whole-study context: Transcriptome libraries were built from DNase-treated RNA.

This library used roughly 400 ng RNA and molecular barcoded adaptors spanning alpha/delta and beta/gamma chains. TCRdb re-derived calls from the reads in MiXCR, one entry per CDR3 protein. The table shows some 62,000 distinct CDR3 sequences, with 14% occurring only once. Many counts were recorded for this clonotype. This TCR came from a donor aged 40 or over with multiple myeloma. Sequencing input: a population of CD138-negative cells sorted from bone marrow.

CDR3 DNA: TGTGCCAGCAGCTTGTCATCGGATAGCAATCAGCCCCAGCATTTT. Its protein product is CASSLSSDSNQPQHF. V usage is TRBV5-6 and J usage is TRBJ1-5; D not resolved. CDR1 and CDR2 (germline): SGHDT, YYEEEE. The CDR3 sequence is 15 residues long. V gave up 1 base and J gave up 0 bases, with 8 bases separating them.